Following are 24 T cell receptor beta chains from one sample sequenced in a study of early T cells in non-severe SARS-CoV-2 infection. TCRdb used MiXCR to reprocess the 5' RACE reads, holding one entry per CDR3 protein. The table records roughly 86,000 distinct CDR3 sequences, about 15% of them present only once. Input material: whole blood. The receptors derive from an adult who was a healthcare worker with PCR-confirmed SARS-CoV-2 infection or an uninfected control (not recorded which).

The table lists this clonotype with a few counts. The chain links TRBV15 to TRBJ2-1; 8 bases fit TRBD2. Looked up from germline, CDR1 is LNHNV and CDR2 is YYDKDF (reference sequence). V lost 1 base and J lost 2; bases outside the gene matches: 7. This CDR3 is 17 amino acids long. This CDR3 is CATSRGAAGGPYNEQFF. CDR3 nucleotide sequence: TGTGCCACCAGCAGAGGCGCGGCGGGGGGCCCCTACAATGAGCAGTTCTTC.

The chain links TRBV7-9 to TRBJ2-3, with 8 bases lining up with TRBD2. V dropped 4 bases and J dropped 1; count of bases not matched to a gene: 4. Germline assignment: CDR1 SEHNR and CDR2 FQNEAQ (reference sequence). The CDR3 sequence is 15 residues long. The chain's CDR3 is CASSSGLGGTDTQYF. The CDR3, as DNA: TGTGCCAGCAGCTCGGGACTAGGAGGCACAGATACGCAGTATTTT.

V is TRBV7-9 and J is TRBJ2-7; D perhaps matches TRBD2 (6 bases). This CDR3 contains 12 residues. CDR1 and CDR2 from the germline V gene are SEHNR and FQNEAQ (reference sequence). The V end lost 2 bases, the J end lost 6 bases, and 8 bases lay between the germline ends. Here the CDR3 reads CASSLTGGEQYV. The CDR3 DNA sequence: TGTGCCAGCAGCTTAACCGGGGGCGAGCAGTACGTC.

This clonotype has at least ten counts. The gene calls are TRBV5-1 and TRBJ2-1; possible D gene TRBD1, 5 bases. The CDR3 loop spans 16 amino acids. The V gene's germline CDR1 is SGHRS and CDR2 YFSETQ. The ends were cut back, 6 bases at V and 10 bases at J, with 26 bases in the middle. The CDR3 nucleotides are TGCGCCAGCAATAGCTTCAGGGATATCGGAAGTTACGAGCAGTTCTTC. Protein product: CASNSFRDIGSYEQFF.

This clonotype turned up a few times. The CDR3 coding sequence is TGTGCCAGCAGTGTTTTAGCGGGGGGTGCCAATGAGCAGTTCTTC. It codes for CASSVLAGGANEQFF. The chain uses TRBV6-4 and TRBJ2-1, with TRBD2 matching over 10 bases. From germline, CDR1 is MRHNA and CDR2 SNTAGT. This CDR3 comprises 15 residues. V was pared by 4 bases and J by 6 bases, with 6 bases of the junction left unmatched.

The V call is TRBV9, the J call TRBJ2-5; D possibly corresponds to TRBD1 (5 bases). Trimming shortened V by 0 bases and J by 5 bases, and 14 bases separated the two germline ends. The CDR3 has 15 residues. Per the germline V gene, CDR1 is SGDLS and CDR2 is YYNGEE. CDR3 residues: CASSVGVGVYETQYF. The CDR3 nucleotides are TGTGCCAGCAGCGTAGGGGTAGGGGTTTACGAGACCCAGTACTTC.

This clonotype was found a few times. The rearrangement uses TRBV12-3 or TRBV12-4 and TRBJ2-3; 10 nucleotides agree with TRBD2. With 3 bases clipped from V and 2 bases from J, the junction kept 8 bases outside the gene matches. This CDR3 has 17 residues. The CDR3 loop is CASSLARSGGYTDTQYF. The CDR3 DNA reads TGTGCCAGCAGTTTGGCCCGTAGCGGGGGGTACACAGATACGCAGTATTTT.

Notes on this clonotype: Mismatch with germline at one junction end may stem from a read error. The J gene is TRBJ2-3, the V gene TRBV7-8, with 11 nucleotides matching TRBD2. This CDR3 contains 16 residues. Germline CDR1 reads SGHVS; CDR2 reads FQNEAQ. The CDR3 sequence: CASSLLAGGPTDSQYF. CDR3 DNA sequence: TGTGCCAGCAGCTTACTAGCGGGGGGACCCACAGATTCGCAGTATTTT.

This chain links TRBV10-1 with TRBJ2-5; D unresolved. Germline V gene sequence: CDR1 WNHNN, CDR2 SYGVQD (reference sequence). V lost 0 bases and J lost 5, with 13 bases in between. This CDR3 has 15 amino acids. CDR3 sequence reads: CASSESNVGRETQYF. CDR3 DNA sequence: TGCGCCAGCAGTGAGTCGAATGTCGGGCGGGAGACCCAGTACTTC.

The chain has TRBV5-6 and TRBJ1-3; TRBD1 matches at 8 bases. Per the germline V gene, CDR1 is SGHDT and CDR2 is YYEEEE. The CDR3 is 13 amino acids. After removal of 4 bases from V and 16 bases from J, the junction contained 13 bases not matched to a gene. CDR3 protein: CASSQSGQGRSYF. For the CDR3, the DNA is TGTGCCAGCAGCCAATCAGGACAGGGAAGATCCTATTTT.

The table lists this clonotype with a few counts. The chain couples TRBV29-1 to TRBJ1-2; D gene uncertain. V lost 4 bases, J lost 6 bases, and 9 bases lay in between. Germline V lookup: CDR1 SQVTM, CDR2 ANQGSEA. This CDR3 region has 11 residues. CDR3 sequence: CSVGRSDGYTF. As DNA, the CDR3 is TGCAGCGTTGGACGTTCGGATGGCTACACCTTC.

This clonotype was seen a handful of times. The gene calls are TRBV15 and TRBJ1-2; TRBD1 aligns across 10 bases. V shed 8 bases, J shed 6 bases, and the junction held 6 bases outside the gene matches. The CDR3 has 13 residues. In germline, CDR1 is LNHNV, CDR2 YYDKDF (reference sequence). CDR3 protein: CATASGQGDGYTF. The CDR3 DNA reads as TGTGCCACCGCTTCCGGACAGGGGGATGGCTACACCTTC.

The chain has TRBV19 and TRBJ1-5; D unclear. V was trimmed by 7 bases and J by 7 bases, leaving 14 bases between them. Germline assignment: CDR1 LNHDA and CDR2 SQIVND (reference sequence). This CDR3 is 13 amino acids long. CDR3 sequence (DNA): TGTGCCAGTACACCCGACCCCCGGCAGCCCCAGCATTTT. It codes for CASTPDPRQPQHF.

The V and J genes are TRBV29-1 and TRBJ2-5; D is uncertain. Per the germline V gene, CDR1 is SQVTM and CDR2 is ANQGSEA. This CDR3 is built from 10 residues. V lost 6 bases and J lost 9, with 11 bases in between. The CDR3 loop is CSVQWSAQYF. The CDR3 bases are TGCAGCGTCCAGTGGAGTGCCCAGTACTTC.

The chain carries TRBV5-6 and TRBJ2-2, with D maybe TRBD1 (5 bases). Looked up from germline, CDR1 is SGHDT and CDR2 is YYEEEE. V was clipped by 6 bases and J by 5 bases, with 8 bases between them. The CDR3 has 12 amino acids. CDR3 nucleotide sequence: TGTGCCAGCAAGCGACAGACCGGGGAGCTGTTTTTT. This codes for CASKRQTGELFF. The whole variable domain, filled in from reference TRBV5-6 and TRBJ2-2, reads DAGVTQSPTHLIKTRGQQVTLRCSPKSGHDTVSWYQQALGQGPQFIFQYYEEEERQRGNFPDRFSGHQFPNYSSELNVNALLLGDSALYLCASKRQTGELFFGEGSRLTVL.

CDR3 amino acids: CASSSDRGYYGYTF. The CDR3 DNA follows: TGTGCCAGCAGTTCCGACAGGGGCTACTATGGCTACACCTTC. This chain connects TRBV27 to TRBJ1-2, with 8 bases matching TRBD1. The CDR3 has 14 amino acids. Germline CDR1 reads MNHEY; CDR2 reads SMNVEV (reference sequence). V lost 4 bases and J lost 3; bases outside the gene matches: 4.

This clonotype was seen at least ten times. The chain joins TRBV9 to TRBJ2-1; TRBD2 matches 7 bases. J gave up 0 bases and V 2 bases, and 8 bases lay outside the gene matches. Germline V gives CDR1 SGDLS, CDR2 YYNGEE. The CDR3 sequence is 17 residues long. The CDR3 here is CASSVDQRDLSYNEQFF. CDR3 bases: TGTGCCAGCAGCGTGGACCAGCGGGACCTCTCCTACAATGAGCAGTTCTTC.

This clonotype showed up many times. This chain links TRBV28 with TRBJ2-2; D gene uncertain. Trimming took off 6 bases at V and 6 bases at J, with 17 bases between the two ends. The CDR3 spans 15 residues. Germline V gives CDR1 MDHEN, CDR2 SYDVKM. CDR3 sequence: CASSSQHTGAGELFF. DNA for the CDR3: TGTGCCAGCAGCTCCCAACATACCGGAGCCGGGGAGCTGTTTTTT.

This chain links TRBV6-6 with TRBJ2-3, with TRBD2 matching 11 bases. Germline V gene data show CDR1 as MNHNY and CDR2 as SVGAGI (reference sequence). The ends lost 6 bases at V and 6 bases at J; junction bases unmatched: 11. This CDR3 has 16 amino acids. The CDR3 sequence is CASRRLAGGSKDTQYF. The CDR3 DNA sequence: TGTGCCAGCAGGCGGCTAGCGGGGGGCTCGAAGGATACGCAGTATTTT.

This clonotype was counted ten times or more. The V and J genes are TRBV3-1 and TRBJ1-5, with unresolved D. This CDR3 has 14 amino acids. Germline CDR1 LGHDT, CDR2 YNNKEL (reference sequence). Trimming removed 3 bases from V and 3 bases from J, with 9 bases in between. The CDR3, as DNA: TGTGCCAGCAGCCAGGGGTCGAACAATCAGCCCCAGCATTTT. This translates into CASSQGSNNQPQHF.

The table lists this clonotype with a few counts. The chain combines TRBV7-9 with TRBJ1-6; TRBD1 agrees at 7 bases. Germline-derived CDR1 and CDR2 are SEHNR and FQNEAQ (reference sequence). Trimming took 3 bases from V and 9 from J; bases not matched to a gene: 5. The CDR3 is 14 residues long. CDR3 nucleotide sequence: TGTGCCAGCAGCTTCGGACAGGAACTTTCACCCCTCCACTTT. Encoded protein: CASSFGQELSPLHF.

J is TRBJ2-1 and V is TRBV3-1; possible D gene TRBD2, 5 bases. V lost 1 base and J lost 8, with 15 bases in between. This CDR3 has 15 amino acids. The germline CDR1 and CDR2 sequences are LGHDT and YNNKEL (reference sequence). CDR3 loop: CASSQALTSRHEQFF. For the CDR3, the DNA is TGTGCCAGCAGCCAAGCGCTAACTAGTAGGCATGAGCAGTTCTTC.

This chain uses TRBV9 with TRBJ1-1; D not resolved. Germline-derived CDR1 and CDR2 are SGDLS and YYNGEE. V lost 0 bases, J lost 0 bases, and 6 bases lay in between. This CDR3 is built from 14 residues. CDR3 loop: CASSVVSLNTEAFF. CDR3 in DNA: TGTGCCAGCAGCGTAGTCAGCCTGAACACTGAAGCTTTCTTT.

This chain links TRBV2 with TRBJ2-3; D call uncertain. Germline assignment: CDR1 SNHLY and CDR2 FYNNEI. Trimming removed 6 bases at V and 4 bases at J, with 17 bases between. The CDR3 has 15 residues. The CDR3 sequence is CASRARALGPDTQYF. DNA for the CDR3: TGTGCCAGCAGGGCCCGGGCCCTGGGTCCAGATACGCAGTATTTT. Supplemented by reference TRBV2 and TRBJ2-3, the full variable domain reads EPEVTQTPSHQVTQMGQEVILRCVPISNHLYFYWYRQILGQKVEFLVSFYNNEISEKSEIFDDQFSVERPDGSNFTLKIRSTKLEDSAMYFCASRARALGPDTQYFGPGTRLTVL.